These 10 T cell receptor beta chains originate from one sample sequenced in a study of T cells after yellow fever vaccination. TCRdb reprocessed the 5' RACE reads with MiXCR, giving one entry per CDR3 protein. Seen here are hundreds of thousands of distinct CDR3 sequences, 13% observed once, and the top ten hold about 14%. The sample was PBMCs, taken on the day of the yellow fever booster vaccination. All receptors come from a man in his thirties or forties who received the YFV17D yellow fever vaccine.

There are a few counts of this clonotype. The chain uses TRBV7-3 and TRBJ2-3; D is ambiguous. Trimming cost V 3 bases and J 0 bases, with 7 bases left between them. The CDR3 extends over 14 amino acids. Per the germline V gene, CDR1 is SGHTA and CDR2 is FQGTGA. This CDR3 reads CASSFRASTDTQYF. The CDR3 DNA reads TGTGCCAGCAGCTTCCGGGCGAGCACAGATACGCAGTATTTT.

This clonotype was seen a few times. The rearrangement uses TRBV5-1 and TRBJ1-4; 7 bases are shared with TRBD1. CDR3 length: 14 residues. The V and J ends lost 4 bases and 4 bases, in that order; junction bases with no gene match: 4. CDR1 is SGHRS, CDR2 YFSETQ, per germline. CDR3 in amino acids: CASSPTGNNEKLFF. The CDR3 DNA is TGCGCCAGCAGCCCGACAGGGAATAATGAAAAACTGTTTTTT. The whole variable domain, filled in from reference TRBV5-1 and TRBJ1-4, reads KAGVTQTPRYLIKTRGQQVTLSCSPISGHRSVSWYQQTPGQGLQFLFEYFSETQRNKGNFPGRFSGRQFSNSRSEMNVSTLELGDSALYLCASSPTGNNEKLFFGSGTQLSVL.

The table lists this clonotype with a few counts. This chain uses TRBV5-1 with TRBJ2-5; D is undetermined. Germline values: CDR1 SGHRS, CDR2 YFSETQ. The CDR3 is 11 residues long. Trimming pared 4 bases from V and 10 bases from J, leaving 11 bases between. The CDR3 nucleotides are TGCGCCAGCAGCATAGACAATGTCCAGTACTTC. It encodes CASSIDNVQYF.

This chain links TRBV5-1 with TRBJ2-5; no firm D call. This CDR3 comprises 12 residues. Germline V gene lookup returns CDR1 SGHRS and CDR2 YFSETQ. V dropped 4 bases and J dropped 6 bases, with 10 bases sitting between them. DNA of the CDR3: TGCGCCAGCAGCAAGGCGGCGAAGACCCAGTACTTC. This sequence encodes CASSKAAKTQYF.

The chain joins TRBV6-5 to TRBJ2-1; D unclear. The CDR3 extends over 11 amino acids. Germline CDR1 reads MNHEY; CDR2 reads SVGAGI. V was shortened by 2 bases and J by 12 bases, with 8 bases between the two germline ends. The CDR3 region has the DNA TGTGCCAGCAGTTACGGCGACTGGCAGTTCTTC. This gives the protein CASSYGDWQFF.

The V gene is TRBV12-3 or TRBV12-4, the J gene TRBJ1-1; D possibly corresponds to TRBD1 (5 bases). The V and J ends lost 4 bases and 3 bases respectively, with 6 bases between them. CDR3 length equals 12 residues. The CDR3 loop is CASSWGDTEAFF. The DNA of the CDR3 is TGTGCCAGCAGTTGGGGGGACACTGAAGCTTTCTTT.

The chain joins TRBV5-1 to TRBJ1-2; perhaps TRBD1 as D (6 bases). Trimming cost V 9 bases and J 4 bases, with 22 bases left between them. CDR1 is SGHRS and CDR2 is YFSETQ in the germline V gene. The length of the CDR3 is 15 residues. CDR3 sequence reads: CATRLGEGGAYGYTF. In DNA form, the CDR3 reads TGCGCCACCCGCTTGGGGGAAGGGGGGGCCTATGGCTACACCTTC.

This clonotype was recorded many times. V is TRBV3-1 and J is TRBJ2-3; TRBD1 is a possible D gene (6 bases). The CDR3 is 14 amino acids. Trimming took off 5 bases at V and 6 bases at J, with 15 bases between the two ends. Per the germline V gene, CDR1 is LGHDT and CDR2 is YNNKEL (reference sequence). The CDR3 sequence is CASSTRDTPDTQYF. The CDR3 nucleotides read TGTGCCAGCAGCACAAGGGACACCCCTGATACGCAGTATTTT.

The genes are TRBV5-1 and TRBJ2-3; 12 bases match TRBD2. This CDR3 has 16 residues. V lost 3 bases, J lost 4 bases, and 6 bases stayed unmatched. CDR1 is SGHRS, CDR2 YFSETQ, per germline. The CDR3 loop is CASSYPSGRAADTQYF. DNA for the CDR3: TGCGCCAGCAGCTACCCTAGCGGGAGGGCCGCAGATACGCAGTATTTT.

This chain connects TRBV7-3 to TRBJ2-3; no firm D call. The CDR3 spans 13 residues. Germline V CDR1 and CDR2: SGHTA, FQGTGA. The germline V and J ends were trimmed by 6 bases and 3 bases, with 10 bases remaining between them. CDR3 sequence reads: CASSPPETDTQYF. CDR3 DNA sequence: TGTGCCAGCAGTCCGCCGGAAACAGATACGCAGTATTTT.